This is a list of T cell receptor beta chains from one sample in a study of shared clonotypes between healthy human individuals. Sequencing was performed with immunoSEQ multiplex PCR; in TCRdb, only in-frame clones are kept and a portion is missing. The top ten hold roughly 15% of the sample, which has over 300,000 clones, more than 75% seen once. Sequencing was performed on memory CD8+ T cells sorted from blood. The receptors here all came from a man aged 18-30 years in good health. Both conserved end residues are part of each CDR3. D genes are given only for firm matches. Clone size is not always given. Where it is, it says once, few, many or a class for expanded clones.

v_gene	d_gene	j_gene	abundance	CDR3nt	CDR3aa
TRBV6-6	.	TRBJ2-7	.	TGTGCCAGCAGGCCTCCGGGACTTGATGACGAGCAGTACTTC	CASRPPGLDDEQYF
TRBV10-2	TRBD2	TRBJ2-7	.	TGCGCCAGCAGTGACCTCCTTAGCGGGAGGGCCCCCTACGAGCAGTACTTC	CASSDLLSGRAPYEQYF
TRBV6-4	TRBD1	TRBJ1-5	once	TGTGCCAGCAGAGAACACACCGGGACAGGGTTTCAGCCCCAGCATTTT	CASREHTGTGFQPQHF
TRBV9	.	TRBJ2-5	.	TGTGCCAGCAGCGTATCAGGCCTACAAGAGACCCAGTACTTC	CASSVSGLQETQYF
TRBV7-7	.	TRBJ2-2	.	TGTGCTAGCAGCTGGCGACCAGAGGAAACCGGGGAGCTGTTTTTT	CASSWRPEETGELFF
TRBV13	TRBD2	TRBJ2-2	many	TGTGCCAGCAGCCAGCGGACTAGCGGGAACACCGGGGAGCTGTTTTTT	CASSQRTSGNTGELFF
TRBV7-9	TRBD1	TRBJ2-7	.	TGTGCCAGCAGCCCATCCCCCCTTCGGACAGGGGGCCTCGAGCAGTACTTC	CASSPSPLRTGGLEQYF
TRBV7-8	TRBD2	TRBJ2-5	.	TGTGCCAGCAGCTTCCGGACGGGGGGGGCAGAGACCCAGTACTTC	CASSFRTGGAETQYF
TRBV7-4	.	TRBJ2-1	.	TGTGCCAGCAGCTTAGGTGAGGGAGTAGAGCTGGATGAGCAGTTCTTC	CASSLGEGVELDEQFF
TRBV4-3	.	TRBJ1-2	.	TGCGCCAGCAGCCAAGTTTTTAACAAAGGTAGGAGCTACACCTTC	CASSQVFNKGRSYTF
TRBV10-2	.	TRBJ2-1	.	TGCGCCAGCTGGAGGGCGGAGCAGTTCTTC	CASWRAEQFF
TRBV7-8	.	TRBJ2-7	.	TGTGCCAGCAGCTTAGCCGGAGCGGAGGACGAGCAGTACTTC	CASSLAGAEDEQYF
TRBV6-5	.	TRBJ1-4	.	TGTGCCAGCTCACGGGATTCAACTAATGAAAAACTGTTTTTT	CASSRDSTNEKLFF
TRBV5-1	TRBD1	TRBJ2-3	.	TGCGCCAGCAGATGGGACAGGGGAGGTTCAGATACGCAGTATTTT	CASRWDRGGSDTQYF
TRBV10-3	.	TRBJ2-7	once	TGTGCCATCAGTGAGACGGAGGCTGGCGAGCAGTACTTC	CAISETEAGEQYF
TRBV7-9	TRBD1	TRBJ2-1	.	TGTGCCAGCAGCTTAGGGACAGGGGACAACAATGAGCAGTTCTTC	CASSLGTGDNNEQFF
TRBV6-5	.	TRBJ2-1	.	TGTGCCAGCAGTAGAGACAGGGAGCAGTTCTTC	CASSRDREQFF
TRBV30	TRBD2	TRBJ2-7	.	TGTGCCTGGAGTGTAAGATCGGGACTAGCGCTCTCCTACGAGCAGTACTTC	CAWSVRSGLALSYEQYF
TRBV6-5	.	TRBJ2-2	.	TGTGCCAGCACCTGGGGGCTGAACACCGGGGAGCTGTTTTTT	CASTWGLNTGELFF
TRBV27	.	TRBJ1-4	.	TGTGCCAGCAGAATACAGGGTGTAGGAGAAAAACTGTTTTTT	CASRIQGVGEKLFF
TRBV9	.	TRBJ2-7	once	TGTGCCAGCAGCGAGGGACCGGGCTACGAGCAGTACTTC	CASSEGPGYEQYF
TRBV2	TRBD1	TRBJ1-5	.	TGTGCCAGCTCCATGCCCGGGACAGGCGACTATAGCAATCAGCCCCAGCATTTT	CASSMPGTGDYSNQPQHF
TRBV6-4	.	TRBJ2-2	.	TGTGCCAGCAGTGTAGGGCTGAACACCGGGGAGCTGTTTTTT	CASSVGLNTGELFF
TRBV9	.	TRBJ1-4	.	TGTGCCAGCAGCGCACACCGTGAAGGGGAAAAACTGTTTTTT	CASSAHREGEKLFF
TRBV27	.	TRBJ1-2	.	TGTGCCAGCAGTCTTAGACACGGGGGGAACTATGGCTACACCTTC	CASSLRHGGNYGYTF
TRBV5-6	TRBD1	TRBJ2-3	.	TGTGCCAGCAGCCCTGAAACAGGACAGGGTTTTAATACGCAGTATTTT	CASSPETGQGFNTQYF
TRBV27	.	TRBJ2-3	.	TGTGCCAGCAGTTTTCTTCCAGACAATACGCAGTATTTT	CASSFLPDNTQYF
TRBV27	TRBD1	TRBJ1-2	.	TGTGCCAGCAGTGGCAGGACAGGGGTAGCCTATGGCTACACCTTC	CASSGRTGVAYGYTF
TRBV21-1	.	TRBJ1-2	.	TGTGCCAGCAGCACCCTTCGGGACAGGTCTTGGGGCTACACCTTC	CASSTLRDRSWGYTF
TRBV6-5	.	TRBJ1-2	.	TGTGCCAGCAGTTACTCGATGACAATGGGCGGCTACACCTTC	CASSYSMTMGGYTF
TRBV2	TRBD2	TRBJ2-1	.	TGTGCCAGCAGTGATGGACTAGCGGGATTTGGGCGTTACAATGAGCAGTTCTTC	CASSDGLAGFGRYNEQFF
TRBV27	.	TRBJ2-3	.	TGTGCCAGCAGTTTATTGGGCAGCTCGAGGCCAGATACGCAGTATTTT	CASSLLGSSRPDTQYF
TRBV5-1	.	TRBJ1-5	.	TGCGCCAGCAGCACTGGACTCCTTGGGGGAGGACAGCCCCAGCATTTT	CASSTGLLGGGQPQHF
TRBV25-1	.	TRBJ1-4	.	TGTGCCAGCAGTGGCCCGTTACAGGGACGTAATGAAAAACTGTTTTTT	CASSGPLQGRNEKLFF
TRBV4-1	.	TRBJ1-1	.	TGCGCCAGCGGACTAAGGGACGACTCCCGAACTGAAGCTTTCTTT	CASGLRDDSRTEAFF
TRBV7-2	.	TRBJ1-6	.	TGTGCCAGCAGCTTAATTGACAGATCCGCTTCACCCCTCCACTTT	CASSLIDRSASPLHF
TRBV4-3	TRBD2	TRBJ2-7	few	TGCGCCAGCAGCCAAGATACTAGCGGGGTCTACGAGCAGTACTTC	CASSQDTSGVYEQYF
TRBV6-1	.	TRBJ1-1	.	TGTGCCAGCTGGAGGGGGGCGAACACTGAAGCTTTCTTT	CASWRGANTEAFF
TRBV2	.	TRBJ2-7	.	TGTGCCAGCAGTGAGCACAGGGAGGGAGCCTACGAGCAGTACTTC	CASSEHREGAYEQYF
TRBV10-3	.	TRBJ1-3	.	TGTGCCATCAGTGAGGTTGAGACCGCCGTTTGGAACACCATATATTTT	CAISEVETAVWNTIYF
TRBV7-9	.	TRBJ2-3	.	TGTGCCAGCAGTACGGGGGATACGCAGTATTTT	CASSTGDTQYF